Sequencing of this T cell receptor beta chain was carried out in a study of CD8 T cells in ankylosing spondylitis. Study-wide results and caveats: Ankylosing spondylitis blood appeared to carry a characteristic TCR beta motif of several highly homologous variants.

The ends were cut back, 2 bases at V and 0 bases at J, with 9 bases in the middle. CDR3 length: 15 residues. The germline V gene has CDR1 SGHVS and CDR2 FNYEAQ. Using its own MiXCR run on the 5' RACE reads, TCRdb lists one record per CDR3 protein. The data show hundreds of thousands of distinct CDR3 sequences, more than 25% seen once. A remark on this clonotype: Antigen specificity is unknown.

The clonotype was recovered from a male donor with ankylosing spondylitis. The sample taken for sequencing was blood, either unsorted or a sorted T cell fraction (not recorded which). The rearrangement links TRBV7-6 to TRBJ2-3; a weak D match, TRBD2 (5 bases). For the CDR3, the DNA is TGTGCCAGCAGCTTATTAGCGACTAGCACAGATACGCAGTATTTT. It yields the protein CASSLLATSTDTQYF.